Described below is a single T cell receptor beta chain sequence and its context. These data come from a study of shared clonotypes between healthy human individuals. Data came from immunoSEQ multiplex PCR; TCRdb stores just in-frame clones and leaves some out. The repertoire holds roughly 810,000 clones, 90% to 97% seen once, with under 0.25% in the top ten. Trimming cost V 4 bases and J 8 bases; bases outside gene matches: 12. Germline CDR1 SGHRS, CDR2 YFSETQ. The CDR3 covers 15 residues. Only CD45RO-negative cells positively selected for CCR7 counted as naive CD8 cells, so terminally differentiated effector memory CD45RA+ cells were excluded.

The V and J genes are TRBV5-1 and TRBJ2-1; 7 bases are shared with TRBD2. The TCR comes from a man aged 25-45 years in good health. Sequenced material: naive CD8+ T cells sorted from blood. This chain's CDR3 is CASSHGLAETDEQFF. The CDR3 DNA sequence: TGCGCCAGCAGCCACGGGCTAGCGGAAACCGATGAGCAGTTCTTC.